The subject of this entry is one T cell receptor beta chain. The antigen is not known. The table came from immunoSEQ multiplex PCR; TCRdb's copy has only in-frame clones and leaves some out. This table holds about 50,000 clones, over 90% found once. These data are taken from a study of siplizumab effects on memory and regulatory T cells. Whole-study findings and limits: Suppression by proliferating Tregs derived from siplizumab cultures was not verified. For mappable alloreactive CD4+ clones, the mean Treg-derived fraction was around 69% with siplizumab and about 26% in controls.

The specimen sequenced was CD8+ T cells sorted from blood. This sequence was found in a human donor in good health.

The CDR3 DNA reads TGCGCCAGCAGGGCGACCTACGAGCAGTACTTC. This sequence encodes CASRATYEQYF. V usage is TRBV5-1 and J usage is TRBJ2-7; D remains unclear. Between the trimmed V and J ends, which lost 5 bases and 2 bases, there was a span of 5 bases. This CDR3 has 11 amino acids. Germline CDR1 reads SGHRS; CDR2 reads YFSETQ.